Listed below are T cell receptor beta chains from one sample, sequenced in a study of blood T cell repertoires in COVID-19. Some clones are missing from TCRdb's copy, which holds only in-frame ones; the method was immunoSEQ multiplex PCR. The sample holds about 150,000 clones; around 82% are singletons and the top ten take 0.63%. Sequencing was carried out using peripheral blood. These receptors all come from a man aged 55 to 69 with COVID-19, enrolled during active disease. Each CDR3 is given with its conserved first and last residue. D genes are given only for firm matches. Part of the rows lack a size; the others show once, few, many or a class for expanded clones.

NA	TRBV5-1	once	13	TRBJ2-3	TGCGCCAGCAGCCCCACACCGGGAGATACGCAGTATTTT	CASSPTPGDTQYF
TRBD1	TRBV3-1/TRBV3-2	NA	18	TRBJ2-2	TGTGCCAGCAGCCCCAGTCCAATCGGGACAGGGGGCGCCGGGGAGCTGTTTTTT	CASSPSPIGTGGAGELFF
NA	TRBV6-4	NA	16	TRBJ2-3	TGTGCCAGCAGTGACTCTTATCCGGAGGGAACAGATACGCAGTATTTT	CASSDSYPEGTDTQYF
NA	TRBV27	NA	14	TRBJ2-1	TGTGCCAGCAGCGGAGTTATGGCCGTGTATGAGCAGTTCTTC	CASSGVMAVYEQFF
NA	TRBV3-1/TRBV3-2	NA	14	TRBJ1-5	TGTGCCAGCAGCCAAACCTCCAGTCCTTTCTCGCAGCATTTT	CASSQTSSPFSQHF
NA	TRBV7-9	NA	16	TRBJ2-6	TGTGCCAGCAGAGGACGGGAATCAGCTGGGGCCAACGTCCTGACTTTC	CASRGRESAGANVLTF
NA	TRBV4-3	NA	17	TRBJ1-1	TGCGCCAGCAGCCCCGGGGGTCCCGGGTCCCTGAACACTGAAGCTTTCTTT	CASSPGGPGSLNTEAFF
TRBD1	TRBV6-6	NA	14	TRBJ2-2	TGTGCCAGCAGGGGACAGGCTAACACCGGGGAGCTGTTTTTT	CASRGQANTGELFF
TRBD1	TRBV7-3	NA	15	TRBJ2-3	TGTGCCAGCAGCTCCTCAGGGGGCCGGGCCGATACGCAGTATTTT	CASSSSGGRADTQYF
NA	TRBV24-1	NA	15	TRBJ2-1	TGTGCCACCAGTGATTCAGGGTCGGCCTACAATGAGCAGTTCTTC	CATSDSGSAYNEQFF
TRBD1	TRBV7-2	NA	12	TRBJ2-4	TGTGCCAGCAGCTCGACAGGGGCCATTCAGTACTTC	CASSSTGAIQYF
TRBD1	TRBV24-1	once	15	TRBJ2-7	TGTGCCACCAGTGATCATGGACAGGGGGCCTACGAGCAGTACTTC	CATSDHGQGAYEQYF
TRBD1	TRBV28	NA	15	TRBJ2-5	TGTGCCAGCAGTTTAGGGGGACAGGGTCAAGAGACCCAGTACTTC	CASSLGGQGQETQYF
TRBD2	TRBV6-4	few	14	TRBJ2-1	TGTGCCAGCAGTGAAGCTAGCGGGGTGGATGAGCAGTTCTTC	CASSEASGVDEQFF
TRBD1	TRBV27	NA	16	TRBJ1-4	TGTGCCAGCAGTCCCGGACAGGGGGTGGCTAATGAAAAACTGTTTTTT	CASSPGQGVANEKLFF
TRBD1	TRBV4-3	once	15	TRBJ1-2	TGCGCCAGCAGCCAAGAAAGGGCAGGGGGCAACGGCTACACCTTC	CASSQERAGGNGYTF
NA	TRBV11-3	NA	16	TRBJ2-5	TGTGCCAGCAGCCTCAGACAGGCAACCCCCCAAGAGACCCAGTACTTC	CASSLRQATPQETQYF
NA	TRBV3-1/TRBV3-2	NA	14	TRBJ1-2	TGTGCCAGCAGCCATGACCAGGGAACCTATGGCTACACCTTC	CASSHDQGTYGYTF
NA	TRBV6-2/TRBV6-3	once	12	TRBJ1-1	TGTGCCAGCAGTCCCGGACAGCTAGAAGCTTTCTTT	CASSPGQLEAFF
NA	TRBV5-5	NA	14	TRBJ2-5	TGTGCCAGCAGCTTGTTTCCAGGGCAAGAGACCCAGTACTTC	CASSLFPGQETQYF
NA	TRBV28	NA	15	TRBJ1-2	TGTGCCAGCAGTTTCAGTCTTACAGGGTCATTCGGCTACACCTTC	CASSFSLTGSFGYTF
NA	TRBV7-8	NA	15	TRBJ1-2	TGTGCCAGCAGCCCGCAAGACAGGAGACCCTATGGCTACACCTTC	CASSPQDRRPYGYTF
NA	TRBV10-3	NA	13	TRBJ2-5	TGTGCCATCAGGCCCGGGGAATCGGAGACCCAGTACTTC	CAIRPGESETQYF
NA	TRBV25-1	NA	16	TRBJ1-3	TGTGCCAGCAGTGAATCGGGCAGGGCGGAGCGAAACACCATATATTTT	CASSESGRAERNTIYF
NA	TRBV7-9	NA	15	TRBJ1-3	TGTGCCAGCAGCACCAACAGCTACTCTGGAAACACCATATATTTT	CASSTNSYSGNTIYF
NA	TRBV27	NA	15	TRBJ2-7	TGTGCCAGCAGTTTAGGGCAGGGAGGTTCCTACGAGCAGTACTTC	CASSLGQGGSYEQYF
TRBD1	TRBV5-8	NA	16	TRBJ2-5	TGTGCCAGCAGCCCGGGACAGGGCCGGCCGGAAGAGACCCAGTACTTC	CASSPGQGRPEETQYF
NA	TRBV7-9	NA	16	TRBJ1-1	TGTGCCAGCAGCTTAGGATCGGGCAGGGCTGACACTGAAGCTTTCTTT	CASSLGSGRADTEAFF
NA	TRBV5-1	NA	14	TRBJ1-1	TGCGCCAGCAGCTTGGGGGACACGAACACTGAAGCTTTCTTT	CASSLGDTNTEAFF
TRBD1	TRBV19	NA	14	TRBJ2-1	TGTGCCAGCAGACCGAGGGGACAGGGGAATGAGCAGTTCTTC	CASRPRGQGNEQFF
NA	TRBV24-1	once	14	TRBJ1-1	TGTGCCACCAGTGACTCAGAAAGTCCCACTGAAGCTTTCTTT	CATSDSESPTEAFF
NA	TRBV2	NA	16	TRBJ1-3	TGTGCCAGCAGGCTAGGCCTCGATCACTCTGGAAACACCATATATTTT	CASRLGLDHSGNTIYF
NA	TRBV2	NA	15	TRBJ1-3	TGTGCCAGCAGCGATACAGGGTTTTCTGGAAACACCATATATTTT	CASSDTGFSGNTIYF
NA	TRBV28	NA	15	TRBJ2-2	TGTGCCAGCAGTCCTATGGGCAGAAACACCGGGGAGCTGTTTTTT	CASSPMGRNTGELFF
NA	TRBV9	NA	12	TRBJ1-1	TGTGCCAGCAGCGCTCAGGGCACTGAAGCTTTCTTT	CASSAQGTEAFF
NA	TRBV3-1/TRBV3-2	NA	13	TRBJ1-5	TGTGCCAGCAGCCAGGCAGGGTACCAGCCCCAGCATTTT	CASSQAGYQPQHF
NA	TRBV6-5	NA	14	TRBJ1-3	TGTGCCAGCAAAACCCAGGAGGCGGGAAACACCATATATTTT	CASKTQEAGNTIYF
TRBD2	TRBV6-2/TRBV6-3	NA	19	TRBJ2-1	TGTGCCAGCAGTTACTCGATCGCGGGGGGGCCTAAGTCCTACAATGAGCAGTTCTTC	CASSYSIAGGPKSYNEQFF
TRBD1	TRBV24-1	NA	14	TRBJ2-2	TGTGCCACCAGGTCCCAGGGGGCAACCGGGGAGCTGTTTTTT	CATRSQGATGELFF
NA	TRBV5-4	NA	15	TRBJ1-2	TGTGCCAGCAGCACCCCGGAGGGGCGCCGGGGTGGCTACACCTTC	CASSTPEGRRGGYTF
TRBD2	TRBV27	many	17	TRBJ2-7	TGTGCCAGCAGTCCGCTGGCTAGCGGGAGGGCCCCCTACGAGCAGTACTTC	CASSPLASGRAPYEQYF
TRBD1	TRBV7-2	NA	15	TRBJ1-2	TGTGCCAGCAGCTCACGAGCAGACAGGGGAGAGGGCTACACCTTC	CASSSRADRGEGYTF
NA	TRBV9	NA	15	TRBJ1-4	TGTGCCAGCAGCGTAGATCCGGGAACTAATGAAAAACTGTTTTTT	CASSVDPGTNEKLFF
TRBD1	TRBV5-8	NA	17	TRBJ1-4	TGTGCCAGCAACAAGGGATACAGGGGGCCAACTAATGAAAAACTGTTTTTT	CASNKGYRGPTNEKLFF
TRBD1	TRBV11-2	NA	14	TRBJ1-2	TGTGCCAGCAGCTACGGGACAGGGGGCGATGGCTACACCTTC	CASSYGTGGDGYTF
NA	TRBV11-2	NA	16	TRBJ1-3	TGTGCCAGCAGCTTAATTTCCGCAGACTCAGGAAACACCATATATTTT	CASSLISADSGNTIYF
TRBD2	TRBV7-8	NA	18	TRBJ2-1	TGTGCCAGCAGCTCAGGACTAGCGGGGGGTGGCTCCTACAATGAGCAGTTCTTC	CASSSGLAGGGSYNEQFF
NA	TRBV7-2	NA	16	TRBJ1-5	TGTGCCAGCAGCCTCCTCGATTGGGGGGTCAATCAGCCCCAGCATTTT	CASSLLDWGVNQPQHF
TRBD1	TRBV10-3	NA	14	TRBJ1-2	TGTGCCATCAGTATATCGACAGGGAGTGGCGGCTACACCTTC	CAISISTGSGGYTF
NA	TRBV18	NA	13	TRBJ1-1	TGTGCCAGCTCAAGAGGGAGGGAAAATGAAGCTTTCTTT	CASSRGRENEAFF
NA	TRBV7-9	NA	14	TRBJ2-1	TGTGCCAGCAGCTTACAGTCCGTTTACAATGAGCAGTTCTTC	CASSLQSVYNEQFF
NA	TRBV9	NA	14	TRBJ2-7	TGTGCCAGCAGCGTAGGGTGGGCTCTGGACGAGCAGTACTTC	CASSVGWALDEQYF